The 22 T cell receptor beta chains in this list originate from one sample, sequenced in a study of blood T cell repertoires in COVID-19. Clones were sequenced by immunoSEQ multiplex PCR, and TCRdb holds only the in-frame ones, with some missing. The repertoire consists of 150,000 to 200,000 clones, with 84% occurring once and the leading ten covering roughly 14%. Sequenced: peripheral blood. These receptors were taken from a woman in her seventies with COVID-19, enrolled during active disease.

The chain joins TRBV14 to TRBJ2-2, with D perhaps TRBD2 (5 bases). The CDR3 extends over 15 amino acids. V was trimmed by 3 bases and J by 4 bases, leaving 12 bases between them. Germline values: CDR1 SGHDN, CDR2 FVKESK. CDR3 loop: CASSQHRGSTGELFF. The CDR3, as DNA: TGTGCCAGCAGCCAGCACCGGGGAAGCACCGGGGAGCTGTTTTTT. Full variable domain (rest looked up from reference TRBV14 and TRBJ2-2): EAGVTQFPSHSVIEKGQTVTLRCDPISGHDNLYWYRRVMGKEIKFLLHFVKESKQDESGMPNNRFLAERTGGTYSTLKVQPAELEDSGVYFCASSQHRGSTGELFFGEGSRLTVL.

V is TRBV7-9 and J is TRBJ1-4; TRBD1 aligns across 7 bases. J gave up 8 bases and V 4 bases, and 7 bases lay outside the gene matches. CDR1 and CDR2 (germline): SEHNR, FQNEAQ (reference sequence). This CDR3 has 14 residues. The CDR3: CASSWAGGGEKLFF. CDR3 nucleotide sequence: TGTGCCAGCAGCTGGGCAGGGGGTGGGGAAAAACTGTTTTTT.

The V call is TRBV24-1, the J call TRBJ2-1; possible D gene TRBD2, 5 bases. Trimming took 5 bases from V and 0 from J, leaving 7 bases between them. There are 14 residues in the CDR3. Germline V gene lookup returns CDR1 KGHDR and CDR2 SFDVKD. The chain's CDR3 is CATSAGSSYNEQFF. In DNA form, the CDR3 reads TGTGCCACCAGTGCGGGGAGCTCCTACAATGAGCAGTTCTTC.

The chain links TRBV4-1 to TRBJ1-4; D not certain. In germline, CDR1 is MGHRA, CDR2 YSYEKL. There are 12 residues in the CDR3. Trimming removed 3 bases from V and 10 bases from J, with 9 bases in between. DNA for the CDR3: TGCGCCAGCAGCCAGTCGAACGGAAAACTGTTTTTT. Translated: CASSQSNGKLFF.

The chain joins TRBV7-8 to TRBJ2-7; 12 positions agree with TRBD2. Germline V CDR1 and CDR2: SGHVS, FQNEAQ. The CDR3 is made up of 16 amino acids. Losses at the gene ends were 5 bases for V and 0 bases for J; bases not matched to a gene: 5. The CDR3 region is CASSLRLAGASYEQYF. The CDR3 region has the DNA TGTGCCAGCAGCCTTAGACTAGCGGGAGCCTCCTACGAGCAGTACTTC.

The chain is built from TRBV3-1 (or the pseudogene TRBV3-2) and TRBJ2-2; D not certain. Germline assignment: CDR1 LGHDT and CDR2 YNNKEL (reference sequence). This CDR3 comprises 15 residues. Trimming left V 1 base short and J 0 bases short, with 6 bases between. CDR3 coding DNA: TGTGCCAGCAGCCAAGGAGACACGAACACCGGGGAGCTGTTTTTT. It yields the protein CASSQGDTNTGELFF.

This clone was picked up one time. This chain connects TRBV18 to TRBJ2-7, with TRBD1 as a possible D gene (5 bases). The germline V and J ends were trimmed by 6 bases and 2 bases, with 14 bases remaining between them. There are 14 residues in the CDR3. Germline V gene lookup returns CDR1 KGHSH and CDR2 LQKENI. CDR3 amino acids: CASSHPGLTYEQYF. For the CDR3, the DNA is TGTGCCAGCTCCCACCCAGGGCTCACCTACGAGCAGTACTTC. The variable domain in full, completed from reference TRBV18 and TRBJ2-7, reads NAGVMQNPRHLVRRRGQEARLRCSPMKGHSHVYWYRQLPEEGLKFMVYLQKENIIDESGMPKERFSAEFPKEGPSILRIQQVVRGDSAAYFCASSHPGLTYEQYFGPGTRLTVT.

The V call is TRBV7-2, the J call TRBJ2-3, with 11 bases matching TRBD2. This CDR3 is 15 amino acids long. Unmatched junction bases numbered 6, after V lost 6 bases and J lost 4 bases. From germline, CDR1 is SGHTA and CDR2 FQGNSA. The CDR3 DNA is TGTGCCAGCAGTCTTAGCGGGAGGGCCCCAGATACGCAGTATTTT. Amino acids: CASSLSGRAPDTQYF.

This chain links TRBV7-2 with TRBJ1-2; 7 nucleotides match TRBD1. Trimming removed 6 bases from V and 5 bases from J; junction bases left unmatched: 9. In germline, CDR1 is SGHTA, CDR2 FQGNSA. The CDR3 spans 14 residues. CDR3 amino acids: CASRKTGLEYGYTF. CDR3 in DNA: TGTGCCAGCAGGAAGACAGGGCTGGAGTATGGCTACACCTTC.

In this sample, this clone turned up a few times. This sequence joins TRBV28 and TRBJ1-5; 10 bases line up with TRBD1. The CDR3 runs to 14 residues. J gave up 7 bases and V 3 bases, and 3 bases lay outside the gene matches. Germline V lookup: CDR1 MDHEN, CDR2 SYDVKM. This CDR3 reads CASSLGQGLQPQHF. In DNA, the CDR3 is TGTGCCAGCAGTTTGGGACAGGGGCTACAGCCCCAGCATTTT.

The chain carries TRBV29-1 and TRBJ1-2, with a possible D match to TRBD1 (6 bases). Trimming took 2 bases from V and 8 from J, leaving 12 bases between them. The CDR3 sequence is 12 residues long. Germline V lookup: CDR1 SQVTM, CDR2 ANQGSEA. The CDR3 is CSVETWGRGYTF. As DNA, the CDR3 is TGCAGCGTTGAAACGTGGGGGCGAGGCTACACCTTC. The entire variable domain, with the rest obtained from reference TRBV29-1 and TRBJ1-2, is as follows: SAVISQKPSRDICQRGTSLTIQCQVDSQVTMMFWYRQQPGQSLTLIATANQGSEATYESGFVIDKFPISRPNLTFSTLTVSNMSPEDSSIYLCSVETWGRGYTFGSGTRLTVV.

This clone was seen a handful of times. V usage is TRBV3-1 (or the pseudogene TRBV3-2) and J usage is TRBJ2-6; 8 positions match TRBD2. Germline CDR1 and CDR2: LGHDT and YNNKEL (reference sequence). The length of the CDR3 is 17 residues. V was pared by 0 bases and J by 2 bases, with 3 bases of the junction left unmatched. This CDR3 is CASSQDRGGTGANVLTF. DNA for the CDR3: TGTGCCAGCAGCCAAGATCGGGGGGGTACTGGGGCCAACGTCCTGACTTTC.

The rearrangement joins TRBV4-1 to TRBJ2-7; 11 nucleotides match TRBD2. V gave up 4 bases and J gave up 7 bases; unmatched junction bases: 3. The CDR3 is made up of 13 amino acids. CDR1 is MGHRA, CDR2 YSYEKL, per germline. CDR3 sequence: CASSPSGRSEQYF. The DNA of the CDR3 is TGCGCCAGCAGCCCTAGCGGGAGGAGTGAGCAGTACTTC.

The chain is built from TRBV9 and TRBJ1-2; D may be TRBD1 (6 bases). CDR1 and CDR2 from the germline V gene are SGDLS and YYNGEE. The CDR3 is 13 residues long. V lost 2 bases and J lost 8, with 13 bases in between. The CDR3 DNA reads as TGTGCCAGCAGCGTTTTTCAGGGGAACGGCTACACCTTC. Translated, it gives CASSVFQGNGYTF.

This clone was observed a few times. CDR3 protein: CASSLGGGRTDTQYF. The CDR3 DNA is TGTGCCAGCAGCTTAGGCGGGGGCAGGACAGATACGCAGTATTTT. The chain joins TRBV11-3 to TRBJ2-3, with a tentative D call TRBD2 (7 bases). V shed 1 base and J shed 3 bases, with 11 bases lying between them. The CDR3 runs 15 residues. The V gene's germline CDR1 is SGHNT and CDR2 YENEEA.

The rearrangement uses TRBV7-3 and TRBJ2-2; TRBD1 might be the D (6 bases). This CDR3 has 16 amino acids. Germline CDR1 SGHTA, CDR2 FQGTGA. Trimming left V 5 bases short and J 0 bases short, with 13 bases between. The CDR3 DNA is TGTGCCAGCAGCGTAATGTGGACAGCGAACACCGGGGAGCTGTTTTTT. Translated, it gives CASSVMWTANTGELFF. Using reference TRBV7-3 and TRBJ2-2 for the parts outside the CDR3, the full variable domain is GAGVSQTPSNKVTEKGKYVELRCDPISGHTALYWYRQSLGQGPEFLIYFQGTGAADDSGLPNDRFFAVRPEGSVSTLKIQRTERGDSAVYLCASSVMWTANTGELFFGEGSRLTVL.

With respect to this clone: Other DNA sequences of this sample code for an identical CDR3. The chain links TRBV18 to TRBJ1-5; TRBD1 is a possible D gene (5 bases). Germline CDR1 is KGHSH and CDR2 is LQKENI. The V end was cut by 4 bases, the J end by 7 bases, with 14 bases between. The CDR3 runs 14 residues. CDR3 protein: CASSQTGGDQPQHF. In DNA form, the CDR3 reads TGTGCCAGCTCACAAACGGGAGGGGACCAGCCCCAGCATTTT.

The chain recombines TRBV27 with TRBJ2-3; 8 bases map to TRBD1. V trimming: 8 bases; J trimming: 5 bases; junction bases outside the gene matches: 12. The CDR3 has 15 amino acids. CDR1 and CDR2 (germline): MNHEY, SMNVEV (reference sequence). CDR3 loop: CASSPRTGFGDTQYF. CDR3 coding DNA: TGTGCCAGCTCCCCCCGGACAGGGTTTGGAGATACGCAGTATTTT.

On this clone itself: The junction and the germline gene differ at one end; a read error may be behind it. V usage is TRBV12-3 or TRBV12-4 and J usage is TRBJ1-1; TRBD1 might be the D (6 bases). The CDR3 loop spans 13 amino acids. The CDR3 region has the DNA TGTGCCAGCAGTTTAACAGGGAACCCTGAAGCTTTCTTT. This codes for CASSLTGNPEAFF.

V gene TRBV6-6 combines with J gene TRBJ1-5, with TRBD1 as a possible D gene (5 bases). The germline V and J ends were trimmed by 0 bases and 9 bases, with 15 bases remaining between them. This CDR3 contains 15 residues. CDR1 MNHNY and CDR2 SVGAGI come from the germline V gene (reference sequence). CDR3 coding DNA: TGTGCCAGCAGTTACTCGAAGCGAACAGGATGGCCCCAGCATTTT. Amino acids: CASSYSKRTGWPQHF.

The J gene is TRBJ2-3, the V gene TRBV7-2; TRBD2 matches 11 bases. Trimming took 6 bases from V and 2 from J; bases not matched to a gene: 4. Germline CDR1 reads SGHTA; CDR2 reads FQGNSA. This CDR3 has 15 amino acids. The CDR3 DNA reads TGTGCCAGCAGAGTAGCGGGAGGGTCCACAGATACGCAGTATTTT. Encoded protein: CASRVAGGSTDTQYF. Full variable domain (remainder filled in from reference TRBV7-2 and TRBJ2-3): GAGVSQSPSNKVTEKGKDVELRCDPISGHTALYWYRQSLGQGLEFLIYFQGNSAPDKSGLPSDRFSAERTGGSVSTLTIQRTQQEDSAVYLCASRVAGGSTDTQYFGPGTRLTVL.

CDR3 nucleotide sequence: TGTGCCACTTCCGACAGTCTAACTGGAAACACCATATATTTT. This encodes CATSDSLTGNTIYF. The chain employs TRBV6-5 and TRBJ1-3; TRBD1 might be the D (5 bases). CDR1 MNHEY and CDR2 SVGAGI come from the germline V gene. V lost 10 bases, J lost 2 bases, and 15 bases lay in between. The CDR3 covers 14 residues.